The source of this T cell receptor beta chain is a study of post-analysis software for immune sequencing data. Carried by the TCR beta cDNA libraries were unique molecular identifiers. TCRdb processed the PCR reads anew with MiXCR; each CDR3 protein has one entry. The table records more than 450,000 distinct CDR3 sequences, 44% of them present only once. Looked up from germline, CDR1 is SGHTA and CDR2 is FQGNSA. The junction had 15 bases not matched to a gene; V was cut back by 1 base and J by 4 bases. This CDR3 is built from 18 residues. The study, taken as a whole, reports: About five TRBV segments, including TRBV5-6, TRBV5-1 and TRBV20-1, were more frequent in patients than controls.

This clonotype appeared a single time. Its target is unknown. This chain uses TRBV7-2 with TRBJ2-5; 7 nucleotides match TRBD1. The sequenced sample consisted of blood. The sequence was obtained from a girl aged 10 to 17 with multiple sclerosis. The CDR3 sequence: CASSLVFGQAGSGETQYF. The DNA for the CDR3 is TGTGCCAGCAGCTTAGTCTTCGGACAGGCGGGTTCGGGAGAGACCCAGTACTTC.